The rows below give T cell receptor beta chains drawn from one sample of a study of immune cell composition in non-small cell lung cancer. The repertoire was sequenced with immunoSEQ multiplex PCR; TCRdb's copy has only in-frame clones and lacks some. This table has about 3,200 clones, about three quarters appearing once. Sequenced: lung tumor tissue. Source of these receptors: a human donor with non-small cell lung cancer. CDR3s include the opening cysteine and the closing phenylalanine or tryptophan. Fields, in order: J gene, V gene, D gene, CDR3 DNA, CDR3 protein. A D gene is named only where the DNA matches it firmly.

>TRBJ2-1|TRBV20-1|.
TGCAGTGCGCGCCGGGGACACGAGCAGTTCTTC
CSARRGHEQFF
>TRBJ2-1|TRBV7-9|.
TGTGCCAGTTACCTGGGGGGCTACAATGAGCAGTTCTTC
CASYLGGYNEQFF
>TRBJ2-3|TRBV6-1|.
TGTGCCAGCAGTGAAGTATATGGGGAGCAAGATACGCAGTATTTT
CASSEVYGEQDTQYF
>TRBJ1-6|TRBV27|.
TGTGCCAGCAGTTCCCAACCAACAGGGTATGGTTCACCCCTCCACTTT
CASSSQPTGYGSPLHF
>TRBJ2-3|TRBV2|.
TGTGCCAGCAGGCGGATCACAGATACGCAGTATTTT
CASRRITDTQYF
>TRBJ2-2|TRBV9|TRBD2
TGTGCCAGCAGCGCCCTAGCGGGGGGGCCTACCGGGGAGCTGTTTTTT
CASSALAGGPTGELFF
>TRBJ2-7|TRBV18|.
TGTGCCAGCTCACCTGGGCAGCCCTACGAGCAGTACTTC
CASSPGQPYEQYF
>TRBJ2-1|TRBV10-3|TRBD2
TGTGCCATCAGTGAGGCTAGCGGGGGGGACTACAATGAGCAGTTCTTC
CAISEASGGDYNEQFF
>TRBJ1-2|TRBV10-3|.
TGTGCCATCAACCCCCGGGAAGGCGACTATGGCTACACCTTC
CAINPREGDYGYTF
>TRBJ1-4|TRBV19|TRBD1
TGTGCCAGCCGGTCCCGGGACAGGGAAGAACTGTTTTTT
CASRSRDREELFF
>TRBJ1-5|TRBV28|TRBD1
TGTGCCAGCAGTTCTGGACAGGGAGGCAATCAGCCCCAGCATTTT
CASSSGQGGNQPQHF